These 23 T cell receptor beta chains share one sample of origin, sequenced in a study of T cells in Graves' hyperthyroidism and ophthalmopathy. RNA transcripts were the template for amplifying TCR beta CDR3 regions. TCR CDR3 regions were first amplified by RT-PCR with HTBI primers. TCRdb ran MiXCR on the multiplex PCR reads and lists one entry per CDR3 protein. The repertoire consists of fewer than 550,000 distinct CDR3 sequences, with less than 20% occurring once and the leading ten covering roughly 7.4%. The sample comprised blood. Receptors were obtained from a young woman with Graves' hyperthyroidism.

The rearrangement links TRBV5-8 to TRBJ2-3; tentatively, D is TRBD2 (6 bases). V shed 3 bases and J shed 3 bases, with 23 bases lying between them. This CDR3 has 18 residues. Germline assignment: CDR1 SGHTS and CDR2 YDEGEE. The CDR3 protein is CASSSGLGGTTGTDTQYF. As DNA, the CDR3 is TGTGCCAGCAGCTCCGGACTCGGGGGTACAACTGGAACAGATACGCAGTATTTT.

This clonotype was seen ten or more times. The chain links TRBV6-1 to TRBJ2-3; maybe TRBD2 (6 bases). Trimming pared 2 bases from V and 4 bases from J, leaving 16 bases between. The germline gives CDR1 MNHNS, CDR2 SASEGT. This CDR3 spans 16 amino acids. The CDR3 DNA reads as TGTGCCAGCAGTGAATGGAGCGGGCCCCCCCCAGATACGCAGTATTTT. This codes for CASSEWSGPPPDTQYF.

This clonotype was picked up a small number of times. This chain joins TRBV6-1 and TRBJ2-3; D assignment may be TRBD1 or TRBD2 (6 bases each). Germline-derived CDR1 and CDR2 are MNHNS and SASEGT. The CDR3 runs to 15 residues. V shed 5 bases and J shed 1 base, with 13 bases lying between them. The CDR3 loop is CASSRLGGGTDTQYF. In nucleotides, the CDR3 is TGTGCCAGCAGTAGGTTGGGGGGCGGCACAGATACGCAGTATTTT.

This clonotype was seen many times. This chain connects TRBV2 to TRBJ1-4, with TRBD1 matching over 7 bases. The V and J ends lost 6 bases and 11 bases, in that order; junction bases with no gene match: 9. In germline, CDR1 is SNHLY, CDR2 FYNNEI. CDR3 size: 13 residues. The chain's CDR3 is CASSSDPGGKLFF. The CDR3 bases are TGTGCCAGCAGCTCGGATCCAGGGGGGAAACTGTTTTTT.

The table lists this clonotype with many counts. The genes are TRBV12-3 or TRBV12-4 and TRBJ2-1, with no clear D. The germline V and J ends were trimmed by 8 bases and 0 bases, with 17 bases remaining between them. This CDR3 contains 16 residues. CDR3 bases: TGTGCCAGCCGCGGCCGTAGGTCCAGCTCCTACAATGAGCAGTTCTTC. The encoded protein is CASRGRRSSSYNEQFF.

This clonotype was seen many times. The chain has TRBV7-8 and TRBJ2-7; no firm D call. Looked up from germline, CDR1 is SGHVS and CDR2 is FQNEAQ. V lost 5 bases and J 5 bases, leaving 10 bases between the germline ends. The CDR3 is made up of 12 amino acids. CDR3 DNA sequence: TGTGCCAGCAGCCGTAGTCTCCACGAGCAGTACTTC. Translating it yields CASSRSLHEQYF.

As for this clonotype: The junction does not match germline at one end; this may be a read error. This chain joins TRBV20-1 and TRBJ2-2; unclear D gene. Germline loops: CDR1 DFQATT, CDR2 SNEGSKA (reference sequence). CDR3 length equals 11 residues. The CDR3: CNAERTGELFF. CDR3 sequence (DNA): TGCAATGCTGAGAGGACCGGGGAGCTGTTTTTT.

At least ten counts were recorded for this clonotype. The chain carries TRBV6-1 and TRBJ1-5; 8 bases match TRBD1. V dropped 3 bases and J dropped 2; count of bases not matched to a gene: 0. The CDR3 extends over 14 amino acids. Germline V gene lookup returns CDR1 MNHNS and CDR2 SASEGT. The CDR3, as DNA: TGTGCCAGCAGTGAGGACAGGGGCAATCAGCCCCAGCATTTT. Translated: CASSEDRGNQPQHF.

This chain links TRBV5-1 with TRBJ2-7, with D perhaps being TRBD1 or TRBD2 (6 bases each). This CDR3 is 15 amino acids long. Per germline, CDR1 SGHRS and CDR2 YFSETQ. V shed 3 bases and J shed 0 bases, with 13 bases lying between them. The CDR3 nucleotides read TGCGCCAGCAGCTGGGGGGCGAGACACTCCTACGAGCAGTACTTC. This sequence encodes CASSWGARHSYEQYF.

This clonotype was seen a handful of times. A much larger clonotype is one base distant, so this may be a read error. The rearrangement joins TRBV6-5 to TRBJ2-1, with D perhaps TRBD2 (6 bases). The CDR3 runs to 15 residues. Germline V gene data show CDR1 as MNHEY and CDR2 as SVGAGI. The V end was cut by 4 bases, the J end by 7 bases, with 17 bases between. CDR3 DNA sequence: TGTGCCAGCAGTTCGATGGGACTGTCAAGTAATGAGCAGTTCTTC. As protein: CASSSMGLSSNEQFF.

This clonotype was observed a handful of times. V and J are TRBV7-9 and TRBJ1-4, with D possibly being TRBD1 (6 bases). The CDR3 has 17 residues. In germline, CDR1 is SEHNR, CDR2 FQNEAQ (reference sequence). Trimming cost V 5 bases and J 8 bases, with 24 bases left between them. CDR3 sequence: CASSPAGAATGGEKLFF. The CDR3, as DNA: TGTGCCAGCAGCCCTGCTGGGGCGGCGACCGGGGGCGAAAAACTGTTTTTT. The full variable domain, its missing parts supplied by reference TRBV7-9 and TRBJ1-4, is DTGVSQNPRHKITKRGQNVTFRCDPISEHNRLYWYRQTLGQGPEFLTYFQNEAQLEKSRLLSDRFSAERPKGSFSTLEIQRTEQGDSAMYLCASSPAGAATGGEKLFFGSGTQLSVL.

This clonotype has ten or more counts. This chain connects TRBV10-3 to TRBJ2-3; D remains unclear. The CDR3 is 13 residues long. Trimming left V 0 bases short and J 1 base short, with 2 bases between. From germline, CDR1 is ENHRY and CDR2 SYGVKD. CDR3 loop: CAISESGTDTQYF. The DNA of the CDR3 is TGTGCCATCAGTGAGTCGGGCACAGATACGCAGTATTTT.

This rearrangement joins TRBV5-1 to TRBJ2-7; 16 nucleotides agree with TRBD2. Unmatched junction bases numbered 8, after V lost 5 bases and J lost 3 bases. This CDR3 is 17 amino acids long. CDR1 and CDR2 (germline): SGHRS, YFSETQ. The CDR3 protein is CASSPGLAGGLNYEQYF. CDR3 in DNA: TGCGCCAGCAGTCCGGGACTAGCGGGAGGGCTAAACTACGAGCAGTACTTC.

Many counts were recorded for this clonotype. V gene TRBV6-1 combines with J gene TRBJ2-7; D not resolved. The V end was cut by 5 bases, the J end by 2 bases, with 25 bases between. CDR3 length: 18 residues. From germline, CDR1 is MNHNS and CDR2 SASEGT. CDR3 DNA sequence: TGTGCCAGCAGTTGGGCCGCGAGAAGGACGACACGAACCTACGAGCAGTACTTC. Translation: CASSWAARRTTRTYEQYF.

The chain couples TRBV29-1 to TRBJ2-1; no definite D call. The germline V and J ends were trimmed by 3 bases and 7 bases, with 19 bases remaining between them. This CDR3 is built from 15 residues. The germline V gene encodes CDR1 SQVTM and CDR2 ANQGSEA. This CDR3 is CSVEGTTGSMNEQFF. The CDR3 bases are TGCAGCGTTGAGGGTACGACGGGCTCTATGAATGAGCAGTTCTTC.

This clonotype has a handful of counts. This chain joins TRBV4-2 and TRBJ2-2; D might be TRBD1 or TRBD2, each matching 5 bases. Germline loops: CDR1 LGHNA, CDR2 YNFKEQ. This CDR3 is built from 15 residues. V shed 3 bases and J shed 6 bases, with 14 bases lying between them. This CDR3 is CASSQGRDPAGELFF. Written as DNA, the CDR3 is TGTGCCAGCAGCCAGGGCCGGGACCCCGCCGGGGAGCTGTTTTTT.

Details on this clonotype: This sequence may be a read error, since a much larger clone differs from it by one base. The rearrangement uses TRBV24-1 and TRBJ1-5; no reliable D call. CDR3 length equals 16 residues. CDR1 and CDR2 (germline): KGHDR, SFDVKD. V was pared by 6 bases and J by 2 bases, with 16 bases between. CDR3 sequence: CATSYVSMGGNQPQHF. In DNA form, the CDR3 reads TGTGCCACCAGTTACGTGTCCATGGGAGGCAATCAGCCCCAGCATTTT.

This clonotype was counted a few times. The J gene is TRBJ1-4, the V gene TRBV27, with D possibly matching TRBD1 (5 bases). The CDR3 length is 16 residues. Germline-derived CDR1 and CDR2 are MNHEY and SMNVEV (reference sequence). The V and J ends lost 4 bases and 5 bases respectively, with 17 bases between them. CDR3 in amino acids: CASSWNPPRGNEKLFF. For the CDR3, the DNA is TGTGCCAGCAGTTGGAATCCCCCCCGGGGGAATGAAAAACTGTTTTTT.

A few counts support this clonotype. The V call is TRBV11-2, the J call TRBJ2-1, with 7 bases lining up with TRBD2. Germline assignment: CDR1 SGHAT and CDR2 FQNNGV. CDR3 length equals 12 residues. Trimming took 1 base from V and 16 from J; bases not matched to a gene: 7. CDR3 bases: TGTGCCAGCAGCTTAGTCACTAGCGAGTGTTTCTTC. Its translation is CASSLVTSECFF.

This chain joins TRBV6-5 and TRBJ2-2; 10 bases match TRBD2. The CDR3 totals 17 residues. Per germline, CDR1 MNHEY and CDR2 SVGAGI. The junction had 6 bases not matched to a gene; V was cut back by 1 base and J by 4 bases. This CDR3 is CASSYLSGRVGTGELFF. Here the CDR3 DNA reads TGTGCCAGCAGTTACTTAAGCGGGAGGGTCGGCACCGGGGAGCTGTTTTTT.

This chain links TRBV2 with TRBJ2-3, with TRBD2 as a possible D gene (7 bases). Germline V gives CDR1 SNHLY, CDR2 FYNNEI. Trimming removed 6 bases from V and 1 base from J, with 11 bases in between. The CDR3 is 14 amino acids. CDR3 sequence reads: CASREGGRTDTQYF. The CDR3, as DNA: TGTGCCAGCAGAGAGGGGGGGCGCACAGATACGCAGTATTTT.

This clonotype showed up many times. The chain couples TRBV18 to TRBJ1-1, with a weak D call TRBD1 (6 bases). This CDR3 is built from 15 residues. Germline lookup yields CDR1 KGHSH and CDR2 LQKENI. V lost 3 bases and J lost 0, with 11 bases in between. This CDR3 reads CASSPPRGVNTEAFF. The CDR3 DNA sequence: TGTGCCAGCTCACCCCCCAGGGGAGTGAACACTGAAGCTTTCTTT.

V gene TRBV5-1 combines with J gene TRBJ2-5; TRBD1 is a possible D gene (7 bases). Looked up from germline, CDR1 is SGHRS and CDR2 is YFSETQ. The CDR3 runs 15 residues. V lost 1 base, J lost 3 bases, and 13 bases lay in between. CDR3 sequence (DNA): TGCGCCAGCAGCTTGACCAGGGGGGCCGAAGAGACCCAGTACTTC. Translating gives CASSLTRGAEETQYF.